What follows are 13 T cell receptor beta chains derived from one specimen sequenced in a study of T-cell reconstitution after alpha-beta-depleted transplantation in children. Unique molecular identifiers were used to barcode this TCRbeta library. TCRdb ran MiXCR on the PCR reads and lists one entry per CDR3 protein. The sample carries a few hundred thousand distinct CDR3 sequences, 27% recorded once. This specimen consisted of PBMCs, obtained before TCRalphabeta/CD19-depleted stem cell transplant. Every receptor here comes from a boy less than two years old with Wiskott-Aldrich syndrome, due to receive a stem cell transplant.

This chain links TRBV24-1 with TRBJ2-5; 10 bases line up with TRBD2. This CDR3 is built from 17 residues. With V trimmed by 4 bases and J by 4 bases, 11 bases remained unmatched. The germline V gene has CDR1 KGHDR and CDR2 SFDVKD. The CDR3 loop is CATSDGIAGGMGETQYF. For the CDR3, the DNA is TGTGCCACCAGTGACGGTATAGCGGGAGGAATGGGAGAGACCCAGTACTTC.

This clonotype has only a few counts. The chain employs TRBV19 and TRBJ2-1; perhaps TRBD2 as D (5 bases). The CDR3 spans 13 residues. The V gene lost 1 base and the J gene lost 6 bases, with 7 bases spanning the gap. Looked up from germline, CDR1 is LNHDA and CDR2 is SQIVND (reference sequence). The CDR3 coding sequence is TGTGCCAGTAGTATAGGTCTAGCCAATGAGCAGTTCTTC. This gives the protein CASSIGLANEQFF.

In this sample, this clonotype turned up a few times. The rearrangement uses TRBV12-3 or TRBV12-4 and TRBJ2-5; D possibly corresponds to TRBD1 (5 bases). The V and J ends lost 3 bases and 6 bases respectively, with 8 bases between them. The CDR3 spans 12 residues. The CDR3 sequence: CASSFQGQTQYF. Here the CDR3 DNA reads TGTGCCAGCAGTTTTCAGGGCCAGACCCAGTACTTC.

This chain connects TRBV19 to TRBJ2-7, with D possibly being TRBD2 (5 bases). The CDR3 covers 12 residues. Germline assignment: CDR1 LNHDA and CDR2 SQIVND (reference sequence). The germline V and J ends were trimmed by 3 bases and 6 bases, with 9 bases remaining between them. Here the CDR3 DNA reads TGTGCCAGTAGTATCCGGGGTGGCGAGCAGTACTTC. Translation gives CASSIRGGEQYF.

This chain links TRBV20-1 with TRBJ2-7; 11 bases are a match to TRBD2. The CDR3 is 14 amino acids. The junction had 6 bases not matched to a gene; V was cut back by 6 bases and J by 2 bases. Germline V CDR1 and CDR2: DFQATT, SNEGSKA (reference sequence). This CDR3 reads CSAQLAGVTYEQYF. The DNA for the CDR3 is TGCAGTGCGCAACTAGCGGGAGTGACCTACGAGCAGTACTTC.

The rearrangement uses TRBV12-3 or TRBV12-4 and TRBJ1-5; no firm D call. V lost 5 bases to trimming and J lost 2 bases, with 13 bases between them. The CDR3 is 15 residues long. CDR3 sequence reads: CASSPQDGGNQPQHF. The CDR3 nucleotides read TGTGCCAGCAGTCCCCAAGACGGGGGCAATCAGCCCCAGCATTTT.

The sample holds a few counts of this clonotype. This rearrangement joins TRBV10-1 to TRBJ2-5, with D possibly TRBD2 on 5 matching bases. Germline-derived CDR1 and CDR2 are WNHNN and SYGVQD (reference sequence). The V end was cut by 5 bases, the J end by 4 bases, with 17 bases between. The CDR3 covers 15 residues. CDR3 protein: CASSPGGAARETQYF. DNA of the CDR3: TGCGCCAGCAGTCCTGGAGGTGCCGCTCGAGAGACCCAGTACTTC.

The CDR3 loop is CASSYRSSGRPYEQYF. The CDR3 DNA follows: TGTGCCAGCAGTTACCGATCCAGCGGGAGGCCCTACGAGCAGTACTTC. The chain carries TRBV6-2 or TRBV6-3 and TRBJ2-7, with 9 bases aligning to TRBD2. The germline CDR1 and CDR2 sequences are MNHEY and SVGEGT. V lost 2 bases and J lost 2; bases outside the gene matches: 7. The CDR3 is 16 residues long.

This clonotype appeared a few times. V is TRBV3-1 and J is TRBJ1-5, with D tentatively TRBD1 (6 bases). The CDR3 contains 15 residues. Deletions cut 2 bases from V and 1 base from J, with 9 bases between. Germline values: CDR1 LGHDT, CDR2 YNNKEL (reference sequence). This CDR3 is CASSQRGGSNQPQHF. The CDR3, as DNA: TGTGCCAGCAGCCAACGGGGGGGCAGCAATCAGCCCCAGCATTTT.

A note on this clonotype: The DNA is omitted, as the CDR3 cannot be located on it reliably, and the CDR3 follows TCRdb's listing. The chain uses TRBV25-1 and TRBJ2-1; the table assigns TRBD2, which was not confirmed against the DNA. Germline V gene sequence: CDR1 MGHDK, CDR2 SYGVNS. The CDR3 is 14 amino acids in total, end residues counted. CDR3 sequence reads: CASVAGGSYNEHFF.

This clonotype was detected ten times or more. The chain links TRBV7-9 to TRBJ1-1; D is unclear. Germline V gene sequence: CDR1 SEHNR, CDR2 FQNEAQ (reference sequence). The length of the CDR3 is 13 residues. The V and J ends lost 8 bases and 5 bases respectively, with 15 bases between them. The CDR3 coding sequence is TGTGCCAGCGGGGTTTCCCCTTTGACTGAAGCTTTCTTT. Translated: CASGVSPLTEAFF.

The chain uses TRBV7-3 and TRBJ2-1; 7 bases match TRBD2. Germline-derived CDR1 and CDR2 are SGHTA and FQGTGA. The trim removed 1 base at V and 6 bases at J, leaving 6 bases unmatched. The CDR3 totals 15 residues. CDR3 sequence reads: CASSLKPSGLNEQFF. DNA for the CDR3: TGTGCCAGCAGCTTAAAACCTAGCGGCCTCAATGAGCAGTTCTTC.

A note on this clonotype: The junction shows a germline mismatch at one end, possibly a read error. The genes are TRBV20-1 and TRBJ2-4, with 9 bases matching TRBD2. Germline V lookup: CDR1 DFQATT, CDR2 SNEGSKA (reference sequence). The CDR3 has 16 residues. This CDR3 reads CCASGTRKSPGNIQYF. The CDR3 nucleotides read TGCTGTGCTAGCGGGACTAGGAAATCCCCTGGGAACATTCAGTACTTC.